This T cell receptor (beta chain) was recorded in a study of T-cell reconstitution after alpha-beta-depleted transplantation in children. Findings and caveats of the study: For some patients, TCRbeta diversity was high at day 60 because of recipient T cells and thymic progenitors that survived. Two months or so post-transplant, alpha-beta T cells reportedly derived from several hundred expanded graft clones. It was newly produced T cells that mostly accounted for T-cell counts and diversity one year after transplant.

This clonotype was detected ten times or more. Its antigen is undetermined. Unique molecular identifiers were incorporated when the TCRbeta library was constructed. MiXCR, run by TCRdb on the PCR reads, gives a single entry per CDR3 protein. The table records over 150,000 distinct CDR3 sequences, about 6.6% of them present only once. Trimming shortened V by 3 bases and J by 5 bases, and 14 bases separated the two germline ends. CDR3 length equals 13 residues. In germline, CDR1 is SQVTM, CDR2 ANQGSEA. The chain is built from TRBV29-1 and TRBJ2-7; D might be TRBD2 (7 bases). The sample here was PBMCs, taken before TCRalphabeta/CD19-depleted stem cell transplant. The TCR comes from a boy between 2 and 10 years old with acute lymphoblastic leukemia, due to receive a stem cell transplant. CDR3 DNA: TGCAGCGTTGATGGGGGGGCGACTAACGAGCAGTACTTC. Protein sequence: CSVDGGATNEQYF.